These 2 T cell receptor beta chains originate from one sample sequenced in a study of T cell changes during pregnancy in multiple sclerosis. Profiled with immunoSEQ multiplex PCR; TCRdb holds only in-frame clones, not every one. The table lists 65,000 to 90,000 clones, 80% to 95% of them singletons. Sequenced material: CD4+ T cells from peripheral blood mononuclear cells, taken after pregnancy. The receptors were gathered from a female donor with multiple sclerosis, enrolled in a pregnancy study.

The rearrangement links TRBV7-9 to TRBJ1-2; a weak D match, TRBD1 (5 bases). Germline V gene sequence: CDR1 SEHNR, CDR2 FQNEAQ (reference sequence). Trimming removed 2 bases at V and 4 bases at J, with 11 bases between. The length of the CDR3 is 14 residues. The CDR3 region has the DNA TGTGCCAGCAGCTTACAGGGCGGGGGCTATGGCTACACCTTC. Its translation: CASSLQGGGYGYTF.

The rearrangement links TRBV6-1 to TRBJ1-5; TRBD1 matches at 10 bases. Germline CDR1 reads MNHNS; CDR2 reads SASEGT. This CDR3 is built from 15 residues. Trimming at V came to 4 bases and at J to 6 bases, leaving 6 bases not matched to a gene. The CDR3 DNA is TGTGCCAGCAGTGTGGGACAGGGGAATCGTCAGCCCCAGCATTTT. Protein: CASSVGQGNRQPQHF.